Each of the 23 T cell receptor beta chains below was sequenced from the same sample in a study of blood T cell repertoires in COVID-19. Profiling relied on immunoSEQ multiplex PCR, and the TCRdb table lists in-frame clones only, not all of them. The data show some 350,000 clones, about 90% seen once. The sequenced sample was PBMCs or T cells enriched from blood (not recorded which). These receptors all stem from a woman in her twenties or thirties who had recovered from COVID-19.

The V gene is TRBV7-8, the J gene TRBJ1-3; D perhaps matches TRBD1 (5 bases). The CDR3 extends over 16 amino acids. The V gene lost 1 base and the J gene lost 2 bases, with 12 bases spanning the gap. Germline loops: CDR1 SGHVS, CDR2 FQNEAQ. The CDR3 bases are TGTGCCAGCAGCTTAGGGTACGTGACAGCTGGAAACACCATATATTTT. It codes for CASSLGYVTAGNTIYF. Drawing the rest from reference TRBV7-8 and TRBJ1-3, the complete variable domain is GAGVSQSPRYKVAKRGQDVALRCDPISGHVSLFWYQQALGQGPEFLTYFQNEAQLDKSGLPSDRFFAERPEGSVSTLKIQRTQQEDSAVYLCASSLGYVTAGNTIYFGEGSWLTVV.

CDR3 coding DNA: TGTGCCAGCAGTCCCGGGACTCCGATCTCCTACGAGCAGTACTTC. Protein: CASSPGTPISYEQYF. The chain combines TRBV6-5 with TRBJ2-7; D is perhaps TRBD2 (6 bases). The CDR3 contains 15 residues. V gave up 5 bases and J gave up 0 bases, with 14 bases separating them. Per the germline V gene, CDR1 is MNHEY and CDR2 is SVGAGI.

The chain couples TRBV23-1 to TRBJ2-2, with a weak D call TRBD2 (5 bases). TRBV23-1 is labeled an ORF, and its function is uncertain. V lost 0 bases and J 7 bases, leaving 24 bases between the germline ends. The CDR3 extends over 19 amino acids. The CDR3 sequence: CASSQSYLWWTPRGGELFF. For the CDR3, the DNA is TGCGCCAGCAGTCAATCCTATTTATGGTGGACTCCACGGGGCGGGGAGCTGTTTTTT.

V usage is TRBV11-2 and J usage is TRBJ1-2; weak D call: TRBD1 (5 bases). Germline V gene lookup returns CDR1 SGHAT and CDR2 FQNNGV. Trimming cost V 0 bases and J 6 bases, with 11 bases left between them. The CDR3 spans 14 residues. CDR3 protein: CASSLDGRDDGYTF. The CDR3 DNA reads TGTGCCAGCAGCTTAGATGGCAGGGATGATGGCTACACCTTC.

V gene TRBV27 combines with J gene TRBJ1-2; 8 nucleotides match TRBD1. Germline CDR1 and CDR2: MNHEY and SMNVEV (reference sequence). This CDR3 is built from 14 residues. J was trimmed by 2 bases and V by 6 bases; bases with no gene match: 5. The CDR3 coding sequence is TGTGCCAGCAGCATTAGGACAGGGAACTATGGCTACACCTTC. Its protein is CASSIRTGNYGYTF.

The rearrangement links TRBV9 to TRBJ2-2; tentatively, D is TRBD1 (6 bases). This CDR3 region has 16 residues. Germline V gene sequence: CDR1 SGDLS, CDR2 YYNGEE. The V end was cut by 0 bases, the J end by 4 bases, with 13 bases between. The CDR3 loop is CASSVAGGWSTGELFF. The CDR3 DNA reads TGTGCCAGCAGCGTAGCTGGGGGCTGGAGCACCGGGGAGCTGTTTTTT.

The genes are TRBV10-2 and TRBJ2-7; TRBD1 matches at 12 bases. The CDR3 spans 15 residues. Germline V gives CDR1 WSHSY, CDR2 SAAADI. Germline trimming cut 6 bases from V and 7 bases from J; bases unmatched to any gene: 10. The CDR3 loop is CASRPGQGAPQEQYF. In DNA form, the CDR3 reads TGCGCCAGCAGACCGGGACAGGGGGCGCCTCAAGAGCAGTACTTC.

This clone was counted a single time. The chain combines TRBV29-1 with TRBJ2-2, with a tentative D call TRBD1 (5 bases). Germline loops: CDR1 SQVTM, CDR2 ANQGSEA. V lost 1 base and J lost 0, with 9 bases in between. The CDR3 extends over 15 amino acids. CDR3 protein: CSVEVSGTNTGELFF. For the CDR3, the DNA is TGCAGCGTTGAAGTATCAGGGACGAACACCGGGGAGCTGTTTTTT.

The V gene is TRBV19, the J gene TRBJ1-1; TRBD1 is a possible D gene (5 bases). From germline, CDR1 is LNHDA and CDR2 SQIVND (reference sequence). Trimming took 5 bases from V and 1 from J, leaving 11 bases between them. The CDR3 runs 14 residues. The CDR3 sequence: CASSVQQENTEAFF. DNA of the CDR3: TGTGCCAGTAGTGTACAACAGGAGAACACTGAAGCTTTCTTT.

This clone has a single count. This chain joins TRBV24-1 and TRBJ2-7; 12 bases align to TRBD2. Germline CDR1 is KGHDR and CDR2 is SFDVKD. The CDR3 is 13 residues long. With 5 bases clipped from V and 7 bases from J, the junction kept 2 bases outside the gene matches. CDR3 nucleotides: TGTGCCACCAGTGGACTAGCGGGAGATGAGCAGTACTTC. Translating gives CATSGLAGDEQYF.

The chain employs TRBV27 and TRBJ2-2, with 8 bases identical to TRBD2. Germline V gene lookup returns CDR1 MNHEY and CDR2 SMNVEV (reference sequence). J lost 3 bases, V lost 0 bases, and 9 bases had no gene match. CDR3 length: 18 residues. The CDR3 here is CASSLSPSGGPYTGELFF. DNA for the CDR3: TGTGCCAGCAGTTTATCGCCCAGCGGGGGCCCCTACACCGGGGAGCTGTTTTTT.

The V and J genes are TRBV10-1 and TRBJ2-7; TRBD2 matches 11 bases. The V gene's germline CDR1 is WNHNN and CDR2 SYGVQD (reference sequence). V lost 8 bases and J lost 1; bases outside the gene matches: 13. The CDR3 is 17 residues long. The CDR3 nucleotides read TGCGCCAGCCCCCCGAATGAATCTAGCGGGAGGTCCTACGAGCAGTACTTC. Protein sequence: CASPPNESSGRSYEQYF.

This clone was seen a handful of times. This rearrangement joins TRBV4-1 to TRBJ1-1, with D possibly being TRBD1 (6 bases). Germline V gives CDR1 MGHRA, CDR2 YSYEKL. Trimming pared 1 base from V and 7 bases from J, leaving 28 bases between. CDR3 length: 19 amino acids. As DNA, the CDR3 is TGCGCCAGCAGCCAAGGTGGACCTTATTACGGACAGCGAGAGAGTGAAGCTTTCTTT. Its translation: CASSQGGPYYGQRESEAFF.

The chain links TRBV15 to TRBJ2-7, with TRBD1 matching over 8 bases. With V trimmed by 0 bases and J by 7 bases, 11 bases remained unmatched. CDR1 and CDR2 from the germline V gene are LNHNV and YYDKDF (reference sequence). This CDR3 is 16 amino acids long. CDR3 region: CATSRDYPRQGREQYF. The CDR3, as DNA: TGTGCCACCAGCAGAGATTACCCCCGACAGGGGAGAGAGCAGTACTTC.

In this sample, this clone turned up once. The chain uses TRBV7-3 and TRBJ2-2; 9 positions agree with TRBD2. This CDR3 is 17 amino acids long. Trimming at V came to 5 bases and at J to 6 bases, leaving 13 bases not matched to a gene. Germline CDR1 is SGHTA and CDR2 is FQGTGA. CDR3 region: CASSPPGLAGGPGELFF. Written as DNA, the CDR3 is TGTGCCAGCAGCCCACCCGGCCTGGCGGGGGGGCCCGGGGAGCTGTTTTTT. Complete variable domain (other parts from reference TRBV7-3 and TRBJ2-2): GAGVSQTPSNKVTEKGKYVELRCDPISGHTALYWYRQSLGQGPEFLIYFQGTGAADDSGLPNDRFFAVRPEGSVSTLKIQRTERGDSAVYLCASSPPGLAGGPGELFFGEGSRLTVL.

The chain links TRBV2 to TRBJ1-1; perhaps TRBD1 as D (6 bases). The CDR3 loop spans 20 amino acids. The germline gives CDR1 SNHLY, CDR2 FYNNEI. V was trimmed by 6 bases and J by 1 base, leaving 30 bases between them. DNA for the CDR3: TGTGCCAGCAGGTTTACTATACTGACGCAGGGGAAGGGGAAGAACACTGAAGCTTTCTTT. Amino acids: CASRFTILTQGKGKNTEAFF.

The J gene is TRBJ2-7, the V gene TRBV19; a weak D match, TRBD2 (6 bases). The CDR3 runs 14 residues. Looked up from germline, CDR1 is LNHDA and CDR2 is SQIVND (reference sequence). V lost 9 bases and J lost 1, with 16 bases in between. The CDR3 protein is CASGTGSRSYEQYF. CDR3 in DNA: TGTGCCAGCGGAACCGGGAGTAGGTCCTACGAGCAGTACTTC.

The chain recombines TRBV20-1 with TRBJ1-6; TRBD1 might be the D (6 bases). The V gene lost 3 bases and the J gene lost 4 bases, with 19 bases spanning the gap. Germline V gene lookup returns CDR1 DFQATT and CDR2 SNEGSKA (reference sequence). The CDR3 runs to 17 residues. CDR3 in amino acids: CSASIKQGLGYNSPLHF. In DNA, the CDR3 is TGCAGTGCTAGTATAAAACAGGGACTAGGGTATAATTCACCCCTCCACTTT.

The chain uses TRBV11-2 and TRBJ2-1, with a tentative D call TRBD1 (6 bases). V was shortened by 4 bases and J by 7 bases, with 17 bases between the two germline ends. The CDR3 is 15 residues long. Germline lookup yields CDR1 SGHAT and CDR2 FQNNGV. The CDR3 protein is CASSWGQGFRNEQFF. CDR3 in DNA: TGTGCCAGCAGCTGGGGGCAGGGATTTAGGAATGAGCAGTTCTTC.

This rearrangement joins TRBV10-3 to TRBJ2-3; 7 nucleotides line up with TRBD2. The V gene end was trimmed by 5 bases and the J gene end by 4 bases; junction bases not matched to a gene: 15. Germline-derived CDR1 and CDR2 are ENHRY and SYGVKD. The CDR3 totals 17 residues. The DNA for the CDR3 is TGTGCCATCAGTATAGCGGGCCCGGGCGGAGGGGCAGATACGCAGTATTTT. This encodes CAISIAGPGGGADTQYF.

The gene calls are TRBV20-1 and TRBJ1-2, with 7 bases fitting TRBD1. J lost 8 bases, V lost 3 bases, and 12 bases had no gene match. CDR1 is DFQATT and CDR2 is SNEGSKA in the germline V gene (reference sequence). This CDR3 comprises 14 residues. CDR3 in DNA: TGCAGTGCTAGTTCAACAGGGACAGTTATAGGCTACACCTTC. It is translated as CSASSTGTVIGYTF.

The rearrangement links TRBV7-2 to TRBJ2-1; 8 nucleotides line up with TRBD2. The germline gives CDR1 SGHTA, CDR2 FQGNSA. The J segment lost 6 bases and the V segment lost 4 bases, leaving 8 bases of the junction unmatched. This CDR3 spans 15 amino acids. This chain's CDR3 is CASSYGPGGANEQFF. Here the CDR3 DNA reads TGTGCCAGCAGCTACGGACCCGGGGGGGCCAATGAGCAGTTCTTC.

The V gene is TRBV25-1, the J gene TRBJ2-5; D gene unclear. V dropped 0 bases and J dropped 5 bases, with 13 bases sitting between them. In germline, CDR1 is MGHDK, CDR2 SYGVNS. CDR3 size: 15 residues. The CDR3 region is CASSEYSPARETQYF. The DNA of the CDR3 is TGTGCCAGCAGTGAATACTCGCCCGCGAGGGAGACCCAGTACTTC. The whole variable domain, filled in from reference TRBV25-1 and TRBJ2-5, reads EADIYQTPRYLVIGTGKKITLECSQTMGHDKMYWYQQDPGMELHLIHYSYGVNSTEKGDLSSESTVSRIRTEHFPLTLESARPSHTSQYLCASSEYSPARETQYFGPGTRLLVL.